This T cell receptor beta chain was obtained from a study of T cell responses to AZD1222 COVID-19 vaccine. Profiling relied on immunoSEQ multiplex PCR, and the TCRdb table lists in-frame clones only, not all of them. The sample contains some 150,000 clones, 89% of which appear only once. V lost 6 bases to trimming and J lost 7 bases; unmatched junction nucleotides: 12. The CDR3 is made up of 16 amino acids. Germline V gene sequence: CDR1 MDHEN, CDR2 SYDVKM. The TCR was taken from an adult who received the AZD1222 COVID-19 vaccine. The material was peripheral blood, obtained 28 days after the second AZD1222 dose. The gene calls are TRBV28 and TRBJ1-5; 10 bases are shared with TRBD1. This CDR3 reads CASSSWDRGAEQPQHF. CDR3 nucleotides: TGTGCCAGCAGCTCCTGGGACAGGGGAGCGGAACAGCCCCAGCATTTT.